One and the same sample provided the 23 T cell receptor beta chains below, sequenced in a study of blood T cell repertoires in COVID-19. Libraries were prepared by immunoSEQ multiplex PCR; TCRdb keeps only in-frame clonotypes and omits some of them. The profile shows approximately 330,000 clones, roughly 88% of them singletons. Material for sequencing was peripheral blood. These receptors were taken from a woman aged 45-59 years with active or convalescent COVID-19.

In its sample, this clone was seen a few times. This chain links TRBV7-2 with TRBJ2-1; 13 bases align to TRBD2. The CDR3 runs 16 residues. Germline values: CDR1 SGHTA, CDR2 FQGNSA. With 5 bases clipped from V and 7 bases from J, the junction kept 8 bases outside the gene matches. CDR3 DNA: TGTGCCAGCAGCCCGTCCGGGACTAGCGGGGCTAATGAGCAGTTCTTC. This encodes CASSPSGTSGANEQFF.

The rearrangement links TRBV19 to TRBJ1-5; 7 bases map to TRBD1. The CDR3 consists of 14 residues. The trim removed 7 bases at V and 5 bases at J, leaving 8 bases unmatched. Germline lookup yields CDR1 LNHDA and CDR2 SQIVND (reference sequence). The CDR3: CASKATGLYQPQHF. For the CDR3, the DNA is TGTGCCAGTAAGGCGACAGGGCTTTATCAGCCCCAGCATTTT.

The CDR3 is CASKGASEKLFF. Here the CDR3 DNA reads TGCGCCAGCAAGGGGGCTAGCGAAAAACTGTTTTTT. The chain links TRBV5-1 to TRBJ1-4; 7 bases are a match to TRBD1. Looked up from germline, CDR1 is SGHRS and CDR2 is YFSETQ. The length of the CDR3 is 12 residues. Trimming at V came to 6 bases and at J to 8 bases, leaving 4 bases not matched to a gene.

This clone was counted once. The chain combines TRBV5-1 with TRBJ2-1; the match to TRBD2 covers 7 bases. The V gene's germline CDR1 is SGHRS and CDR2 YFSETQ. The CDR3 contains 15 residues. With V trimmed by 2 bases and J by 4 bases, 6 bases remained unmatched. This CDR3 is CASSFKSSGYNEQFF. The CDR3 nucleotides read TGCGCCAGCAGCTTCAAGTCTAGCGGATACAATGAGCAGTTCTTC.

The CDR3 spells CAISTGKHYEQYF. CDR3 nucleotides: TGTGCCATATCGACGGGAAAGCACTACGAGCAGTACTTC. This sequence joins TRBV10-3 and TRBJ2-7; TRBD2 might be the D (5 bases). The CDR3 is 13 amino acids. Germline CDR1 is ENHRY and CDR2 is SYGVKD. Trimming removed 9 bases at V and 3 bases at J, with 15 bases between.

The chain has TRBV28 and TRBJ1-1; D gene unclear. The CDR3 totals 14 residues. V was cut by 2 bases and J by 1 base, with 8 bases left in between. The germline gives CDR1 MDHEN, CDR2 SYDVKM. CDR3 sequence: CASSLRGPNTEAFF. In nucleotides, the CDR3 is TGTGCCAGCAGTTTACGAGGGCCGAACACTGAAGCTTTCTTT.

This clone was counted between two and nine times. The V call is TRBV30, the J call TRBJ2-3; no clear D gene. This CDR3 comprises 13 residues. Germline-derived CDR1 and CDR2 are GTSNPN and SVGIG (reference sequence). V shed 3 bases and J shed 0 bases, with 7 bases lying between them. The CDR3 nucleotides are TGTGCCTGGAGGGTCGGGAGCACAGATACGCAGTATTTT. Its protein product is CAWRVGSTDTQYF.

The V gene is TRBV4-1, the J gene TRBJ2-3; 9 bases are shared with TRBD2. Per germline, CDR1 MGHRA and CDR2 YSYEKL. Germline trimming cut 4 bases from V and 4 bases from J; bases unmatched to any gene: 12. CDR3 length equals 17 residues. The DNA of the CDR3 is TGCGCCAGCAGCCCAAGGGCCTTAGCGGGGGCAGCAGATACGCAGTATTTT. Translated: CASSPRALAGAADTQYF.

The chain has TRBV27 and TRBJ1-6, with no clear D. Germline assignment: CDR1 MNHEY and CDR2 SMNVEV (reference sequence). The V end lost 2 bases, the J end lost 6 bases, and 8 bases lay between the germline ends. The CDR3 loop spans 14 amino acids. Here the CDR3 reads CASSLRGGNSPLHF. In DNA form, the CDR3 reads TGTGCCAGCAGTTTACGGGGAGGTAATTCACCCCTCCACTTT.

The rearrangement links TRBV4-3 to TRBJ2-1; 15 positions agree with TRBD2. Germline loops: CDR1 LGHNA, CDR2 YSLEER. The CDR3 consists of 18 residues. Unmatched junction bases numbered 8, after V lost 4 bases and J lost 4 bases. Written as DNA, the CDR3 is TGCGCCAGCAGCCGCTTACCGGGACTAGCGGGGGGATACAATGAGCAGTTCTTC. It translates to CASSRLPGLAGGYNEQFF.

This chain links TRBV29-1 with TRBJ2-7, with D maybe TRBD2 (7 bases). V lost 6 bases and J 3 bases, leaving 24 bases between the germline ends. Looked up from germline, CDR1 is SQVTM and CDR2 is ANQGSEA. The CDR3 is 16 residues long. CDR3 region: CSVIGGGYPHYYEQYF. DNA for the CDR3: TGCAGCGTCATAGGGGGAGGGTATCCTCACTACTACGAGCAGTACTTC.

The genes are TRBV15 and TRBJ1-2; 9 nucleotides match TRBD1. The CDR3 runs to 15 residues. Germline trimming cut 4 bases from V and 4 bases from J; bases unmatched to any gene: 7. Germline V gene lookup returns CDR1 LNHNV and CDR2 YYDKDF (reference sequence). The CDR3: CATSTRTGAPYGYTF. The CDR3 bases are TGTGCCACCAGCACCCGGACAGGGGCGCCCTATGGCTACACCTTC. The complete variable domain, with remaining parts taken from reference TRBV15 and TRBJ1-2, reads DAMVIQNPRYQVTQFGKPVTLSCSQTLNHNVMYWYQQKSSQAPKLLFHYYDKDFNNEADTPDNFQSRRPNTSFCFLDIRSPGLGDTAMYLCATSTRTGAPYGYTFGSGTRLTVV.

In this sample, this clone turned up a few times. The rearrangement uses TRBV7-9 and TRBJ1-1, with D maybe TRBD1 (5 bases). CDR1 is SEHNR, CDR2 FQNEAQ, per germline (reference sequence). V was trimmed by 5 bases and J by 1 base, leaving 11 bases between them. This CDR3 comprises 14 residues. The CDR3: CASSKQDSNTEAFF. As DNA, the CDR3 is TGTGCCAGCAGCAAACAGGATTCGAACACTGAAGCTTTCTTT.

This clone was recorded once. V is TRBV14 and J is TRBJ1-6; 10 nucleotides match TRBD1. The CDR3 length is 14 residues. CDR1 is SGHDN, CDR2 FVKESK, per germline. Trimming cost V 7 bases and J 11 bases; bases outside gene matches: 8. CDR3 sequence: CASTRQGQGTPLHF. In DNA form, the CDR3 reads TGTGCCAGCACCCGCCAGGGACAGGGGACACCCCTCCACTTT.

The chain is built from TRBV19 and TRBJ2-1, with 11 nucleotides matching TRBD1. V was pared by 5 bases and J by 5 bases, with 2 bases of the junction left unmatched. CDR1 is LNHDA, CDR2 SQIVND, per germline (reference sequence). This CDR3 has 14 residues. The CDR3 nucleotides are TGTGCCAGTAGTCAGGACAGGGGGCACAATGAGCAGTTCTTC. Translated, it gives CASSQDRGHNEQFF. The complete variable domain, with remaining parts taken from reference TRBV19 and TRBJ2-1, reads DGGITQSPKYLFRKEGQNVTLSCEQNLNHDAMYWYRQDPGQGLRLIYYSQIVNDFQKGDIAEGYSVSREKKESFPLTVTSAQKNPTAFYLCASSQDRGHNEQFFGPGTRLTVL.

This chain links TRBV6-2 or TRBV6-3 with TRBJ2-1; 8 bases line up with TRBD2. V gave up 5 bases and J gave up 10 bases; unmatched junction bases: 4. This CDR3 is built from 12 residues. Germline V gives CDR1 MNHEY, CDR2 SVGEGT. The CDR3 spells CASSPRGGEQFF. CDR3 sequence (DNA): TGTGCCAGCAGTCCCCGCGGGGGGGAGCAGTTCTTC.

The V gene is TRBV18, the J gene TRBJ1-1, with D possibly TRBD1 on 5 matching bases. Germline V gene data show CDR1 as KGHSH and CDR2 as LQKENI. The V end lost 3 bases, the J end lost 5 bases, and 16 bases lay between the germline ends. The CDR3 covers 15 residues. The CDR3 DNA follows: TGTGCCAGCTCACCCCCAAGGACACTAAGGACTGAAGCTTTCTTT. Protein: CASSPPRTLRTEAFF.

This rearrangement joins TRBV25-1 to TRBJ2-1; D possibly corresponds to TRBD1 (5 bases). The CDR3 is made up of 14 amino acids. The germline CDR1 and CDR2 sequences are MGHDK and SYGVNS. Trimming took 4 bases from V and 3 from J, leaving 10 bases between them. CDR3 sequence (DNA): TGTGCCAGCAGTGGGCAGGGCCACTACAATGAGCAGTTCTTC. It translates to CASSGQGHYNEQFF.

This rearrangement joins TRBV19 to TRBJ1-3; TRBD1 is a possible D gene (6 bases). This CDR3 is built from 14 residues. V shed 6 bases and J shed 3 bases, with 12 bases lying between them. Germline V gene sequence: CDR1 LNHDA, CDR2 SQIVND (reference sequence). In DNA form, the CDR3 reads TGTGCCAGTAGCCGAACAGGGAGTGGAAACACCATATATTTT. This encodes CASSRTGSGNTIYF.

The rearrangement links TRBV11-1 to TRBJ1-1, with D tentatively TRBD1 (5 bases). The V gene's germline CDR1 is SGHAT and CDR2 FQDESV (reference sequence). V gave up 3 bases and J gave up 5 bases, with 10 bases separating them. This CDR3 comprises 13 residues. CDR3 sequence: CASSLVRGTEAFF. The DNA for the CDR3 is TGTGCCAGCAGCTTGGTTCGGGGGACTGAAGCTTTCTTT.

The chain carries TRBV5-5 and TRBJ2-2; D may be TRBD1 (6 bases). The CDR3 has 15 residues. CDR1 and CDR2 from the germline V gene are SGHKS and YYEKEE (reference sequence). V shed 0 bases and J shed 0 bases, with 6 bases lying between them. CDR3 loop: CASSLGTANTGELFF. The CDR3 nucleotides read TGTGCCAGCAGCTTGGGGACAGCGAACACCGGGGAGCTGTTTTTT.

V and J are TRBV5-1 and TRBJ1-5; no clear D. This CDR3 is 15 amino acids long. The V gene lost 3 bases and the J gene lost 2 bases, with 12 bases spanning the gap. Looked up from germline, CDR1 is SGHRS and CDR2 is YFSETQ. The CDR3 spells CASSWEGGGNQPQHF. In DNA form, the CDR3 reads TGCGCCAGCAGCTGGGAGGGTGGAGGCAATCAGCCCCAGCATTTT.

The chain is built from TRBV7-9 and TRBJ2-1, with 13 positions matching TRBD2. Germline values: CDR1 SEHNR, CDR2 FQNEAQ (reference sequence). Unmatched junction bases numbered 12, after V lost 7 bases and J lost 0 bases. The CDR3 has 19 amino acids. CDR3 loop: CASTPTSGGTPYSYNEQFF. The DNA of the CDR3 is TGTGCCAGCACGCCGACTAGCGGGGGGACCCCCTACTCCTACAATGAGCAGTTCTTC.